The clone carrying this TCR beta chain showed up many times. As yet, its antigen is unknown. With 6 bases removed from V and 7 bases from J, the gap between germline ends came to 16 bases. The CDR3 contains 13 residues. Germline CDR1 is MNHEY and CDR2 is SMNVEV (reference sequence). The study's findings and limits: In terms of TCR gene usage, tumor memory CD4+ T cells clustered together with blood and lymph node memory CD4+ cells, as well as with lymph node naive CD4+ cells. Tumor Tregs overlapped most with tumor, then blood, naive CD4+ cells.

In TCRdb, the 5' RACE reads were re-called with MiXCR into one record per CDR3 protein. The data show 35,000 to 50,000 distinct CDR3 sequences, 22% seen once. Treg sorting used a CD4+CD25+CD127-/low gate. Sequences were obtained from Tregs sorted from a lymph node. The gene calls are TRBV27 and TRBJ2-7; D perhaps matches TRBD2 (5 bases). This receptor was identified in a female donor with breast cancer. This chain's CDR3 is CASRKGLPGEQYF. CDR3 coding DNA: TGTGCCAGCAGAAAGGGCTTGCCGGGAGAGCAGTACTTC.